The clone carrying this T cell receptor beta chain was observed many times. Its antigen remains unidentified. This specimen comes from a study of T cells in Graves' hyperthyroidism and ophthalmopathy. Turning to the study itself: Peripheral blood was secured at the point of initial diagnosis, before any treatment. Study results and limitations: Most clonotypes expanded in the thyroid (above 0.001) were also present in blood.

TCR beta CDR3 sequences were amplified from RNA transcripts. First-round RT-PCR of the TCR CDR3 relied on the HTBI primer set. Via MiXCR, TCRdb re-called the multiplex PCR reads, giving one row per CDR3 protein. The sample contains some 460,000 distinct CDR3 sequences, less than 20% of which appear only once. These patients, aged 18 to 65, had recently diagnosed hyperthyroidism lasting under 2 months. Exclusion of patients followed from uncontrolled infection, other autoimmune disease, pregnancy or lactation. Material for sequencing was blood. The TCR sequence derives from a woman between 18 and 29 years old with Graves' hyperthyroidism.

The CDR3, as DNA: TGTGCCAGTAGTATAGGTCGGGGAAACACTGAAGCTTTCTTT. It yields the protein CASSIGRGNTEAFF. The chain combines TRBV19 with TRBJ1-1; D unresolved. Germline V lookup: CDR1 LNHDA, CDR2 SQIVND (reference sequence). The CDR3 has 14 amino acids. Trimming left V 1 base short and J 2 bases short, with 8 bases between.